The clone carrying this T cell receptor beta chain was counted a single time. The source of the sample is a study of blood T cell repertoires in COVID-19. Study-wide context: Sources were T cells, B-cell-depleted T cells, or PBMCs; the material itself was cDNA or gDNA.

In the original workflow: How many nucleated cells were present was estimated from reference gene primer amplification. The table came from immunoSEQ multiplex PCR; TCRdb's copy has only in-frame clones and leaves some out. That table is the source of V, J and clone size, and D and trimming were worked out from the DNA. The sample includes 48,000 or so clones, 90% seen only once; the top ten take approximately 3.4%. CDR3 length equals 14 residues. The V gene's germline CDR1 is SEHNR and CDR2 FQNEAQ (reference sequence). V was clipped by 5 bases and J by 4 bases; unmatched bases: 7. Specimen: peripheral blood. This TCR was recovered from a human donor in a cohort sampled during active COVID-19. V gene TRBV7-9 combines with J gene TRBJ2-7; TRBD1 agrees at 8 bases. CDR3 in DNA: TGTGCCAGCAGCCCCCGGGACAGGAGATACGAGCAGTACTTC. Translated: CASSPRDRRYEQYF.